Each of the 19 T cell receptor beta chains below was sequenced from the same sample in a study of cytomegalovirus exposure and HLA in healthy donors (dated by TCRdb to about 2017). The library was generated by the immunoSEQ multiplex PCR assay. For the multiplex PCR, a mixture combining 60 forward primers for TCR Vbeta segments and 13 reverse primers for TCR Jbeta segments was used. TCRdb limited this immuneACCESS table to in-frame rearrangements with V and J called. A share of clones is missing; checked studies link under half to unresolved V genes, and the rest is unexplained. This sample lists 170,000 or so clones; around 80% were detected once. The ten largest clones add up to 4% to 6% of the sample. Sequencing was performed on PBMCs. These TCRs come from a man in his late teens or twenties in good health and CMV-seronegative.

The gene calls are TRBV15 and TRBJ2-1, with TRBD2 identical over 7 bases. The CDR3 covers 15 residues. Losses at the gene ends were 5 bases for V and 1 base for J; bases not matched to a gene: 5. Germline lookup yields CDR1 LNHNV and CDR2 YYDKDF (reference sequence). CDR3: CATSGGLGSYNEQFF. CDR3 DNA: TGTGCCACCAGCGGAGGACTAGGATCCTACAATGAGCAGTTCTTC.

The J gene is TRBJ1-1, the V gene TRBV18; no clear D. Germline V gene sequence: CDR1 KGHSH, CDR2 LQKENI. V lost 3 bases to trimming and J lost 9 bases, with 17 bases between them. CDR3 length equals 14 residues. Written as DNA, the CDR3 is TGTGCCAGCTCACCCTCAAGGGAAACGGGGAAAGCTTTCTTT. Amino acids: CASSPSRETGKAFF. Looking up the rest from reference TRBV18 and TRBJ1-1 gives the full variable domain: NAGVMQNPRHLVRRRGQEARLRCSPMKGHSHVYWYRQLPEEGLKFMVYLQKENIIDESGMPKERFSAEFPKEGPSILRIQQVVRGDSAAYFCASSPSRETGKAFFGQGTRLTVV.

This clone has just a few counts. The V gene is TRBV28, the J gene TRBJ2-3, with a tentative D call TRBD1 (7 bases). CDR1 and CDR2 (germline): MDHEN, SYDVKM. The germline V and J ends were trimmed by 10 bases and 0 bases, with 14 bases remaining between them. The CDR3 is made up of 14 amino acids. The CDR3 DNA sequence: TGTGCCACCGGAGGGACAGCGAGCACAGATACGCAGTATTTT. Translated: CATGGTASTDTQYF.

CDR3 sequence (DNA): TGCGCCAGCAGCCAAGTATGGCAGGGGGCCGGCTACGAGCAGTACTTC. Translation gives CASSQVWQGAGYEQYF. The chain combines TRBV4-1 with TRBJ2-7; 8 nucleotides line up with TRBD1. Germline V gene sequence: CDR1 MGHRA, CDR2 YSYEKL. The CDR3 is 16 residues long. The trim removed 1 base at V and 3 bases at J, leaving 8 bases unmatched.

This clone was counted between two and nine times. The CDR3 loop reads CASSPGTSGSYEQYF. The DNA for the CDR3 is TGTGCCAGCAGCCCCGGGACTAGCGGATCCTACGAGCAGTACTTC. This chain joins TRBV7-8 and TRBJ2-7, with TRBD2 matching 11 bases. CDR1 is SGHVS and CDR2 is FQNEAQ in the germline V gene. This CDR3 has 15 residues. The ends lost 5 bases at V and 1 base at J; junction bases unmatched: 4.

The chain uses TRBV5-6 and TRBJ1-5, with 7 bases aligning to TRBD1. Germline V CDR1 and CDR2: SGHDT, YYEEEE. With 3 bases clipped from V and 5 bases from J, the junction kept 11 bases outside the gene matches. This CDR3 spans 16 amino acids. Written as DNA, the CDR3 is TGTGCCAGCAGCTCGACTTTAGGGACAGCTGATCAGCCCCAGCATTTT. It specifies CASSSTLGTADQPQHF.

The CDR3 sequence: CASSLDRLKPQHF. The CDR3 DNA reads as TGTGCCAGCAGCTTAGACAGGCTAAAGCCCCAGCATTTT. The chain links TRBV7-8 to TRBJ1-5; D is possibly TRBD1 (5 bases). V shed 1 base and J shed 8 bases, with 9 bases lying between them. CDR3 length: 13 amino acids. Germline values: CDR1 SGHVS, CDR2 FQNEAQ. The variable domain in full, completed from reference TRBV7-8 and TRBJ1-5, reads GAGVSQSPRYKVAKRGQDVALRCDPISGHVSLFWYQQALGQGPEFLTYFQNEAQLDKSGLPSDRFFAERPEGSVSTLKIQRTQQEDSAVYLCASSLDRLKPQHFGDGTRLSIL.

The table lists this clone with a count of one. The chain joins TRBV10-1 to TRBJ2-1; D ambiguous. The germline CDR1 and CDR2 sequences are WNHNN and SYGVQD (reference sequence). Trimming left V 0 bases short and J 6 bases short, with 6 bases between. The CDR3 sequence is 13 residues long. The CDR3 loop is CASSESSGNEQFF. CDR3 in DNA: TGCGCCAGCAGTGAGTCCTCCGGCAATGAGCAGTTCTTC.

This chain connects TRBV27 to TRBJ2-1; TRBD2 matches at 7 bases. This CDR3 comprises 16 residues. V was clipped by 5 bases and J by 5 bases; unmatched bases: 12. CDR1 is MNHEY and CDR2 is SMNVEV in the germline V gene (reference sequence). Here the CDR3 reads CASSPLQAGVNNEQFF. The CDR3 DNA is TGTGCCAGCAGTCCGCTCCAGGCGGGAGTTAACAATGAGCAGTTCTTC.

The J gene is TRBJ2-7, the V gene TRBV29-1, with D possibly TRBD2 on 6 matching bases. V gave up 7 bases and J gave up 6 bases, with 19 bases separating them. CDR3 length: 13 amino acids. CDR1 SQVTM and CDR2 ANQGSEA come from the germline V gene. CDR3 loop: CSAREASSSEQYF. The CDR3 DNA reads TGCAGCGCAAGGGAGGCTTCAAGTTCCGAGCAGTACTTC.

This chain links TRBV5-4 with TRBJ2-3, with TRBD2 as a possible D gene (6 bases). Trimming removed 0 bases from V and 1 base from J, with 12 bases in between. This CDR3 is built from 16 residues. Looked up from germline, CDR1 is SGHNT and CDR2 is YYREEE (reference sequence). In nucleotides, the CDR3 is TGTGCCAGCAGCTTGGTACGGGGGATGGGCACAGATACGCAGTATTTT. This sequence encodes CASSLVRGMGTDTQYF.

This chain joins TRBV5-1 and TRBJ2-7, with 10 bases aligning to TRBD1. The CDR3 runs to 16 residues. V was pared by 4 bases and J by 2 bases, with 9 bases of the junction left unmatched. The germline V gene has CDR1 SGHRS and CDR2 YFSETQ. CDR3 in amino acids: CASSPGGTGAAYEQYF. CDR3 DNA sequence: TGCGCCAGCAGCCCAGGTGGGACAGGGGCTGCCTACGAGCAGTACTTC.

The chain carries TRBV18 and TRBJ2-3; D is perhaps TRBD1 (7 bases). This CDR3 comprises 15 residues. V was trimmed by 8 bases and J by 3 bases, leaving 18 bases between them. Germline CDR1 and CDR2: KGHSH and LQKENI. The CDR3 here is CASRPGGDRTDTQYF. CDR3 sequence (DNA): TGTGCCAGCCGCCCAGGAGGGGACAGAACAGATACGCAGTATTTT.

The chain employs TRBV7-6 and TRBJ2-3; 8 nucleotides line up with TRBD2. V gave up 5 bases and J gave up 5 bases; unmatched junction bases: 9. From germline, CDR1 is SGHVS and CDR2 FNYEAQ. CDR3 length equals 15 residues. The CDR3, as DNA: TGTGCCAGCAGCCCACTATCGGCGGGAGGAGATACGCAGTATTTT. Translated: CASSPLSAGGDTQYF.

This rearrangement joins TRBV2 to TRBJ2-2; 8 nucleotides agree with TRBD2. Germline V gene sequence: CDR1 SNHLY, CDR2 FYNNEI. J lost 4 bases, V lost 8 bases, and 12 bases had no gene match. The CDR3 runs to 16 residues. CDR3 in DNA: TGTGCCAGCGGCTGGGCGGGGGGACTCTTCACCGGGGAGCTGTTTTTT. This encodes CASGWAGGLFTGELFF. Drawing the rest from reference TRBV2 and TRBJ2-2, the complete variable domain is EPEVTQTPSHQVTQMGQEVILRCVPISNHLYFYWYRQILGQKVEFLVSFYNNEISEKSEIFDDQFSVERPDGSNFTLKIRSTKLEDSAMYFCASGWAGGLFTGELFFGEGSRLTVL.

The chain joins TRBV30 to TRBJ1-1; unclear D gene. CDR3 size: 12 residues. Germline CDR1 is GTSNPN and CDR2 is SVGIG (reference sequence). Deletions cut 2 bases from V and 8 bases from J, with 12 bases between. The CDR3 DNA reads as TGTGCCTGGAGTCAGAACCCGGGGGAAGCTTTCTTT. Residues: CAWSQNPGEAFF.

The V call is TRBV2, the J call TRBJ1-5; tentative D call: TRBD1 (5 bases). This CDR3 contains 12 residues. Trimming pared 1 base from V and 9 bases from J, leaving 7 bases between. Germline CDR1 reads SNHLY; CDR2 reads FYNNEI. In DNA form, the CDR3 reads TGTGCCAGCAGTGAAGGGGGGGGGCCCCAGCATTTT. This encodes CASSEGGGPQHF.

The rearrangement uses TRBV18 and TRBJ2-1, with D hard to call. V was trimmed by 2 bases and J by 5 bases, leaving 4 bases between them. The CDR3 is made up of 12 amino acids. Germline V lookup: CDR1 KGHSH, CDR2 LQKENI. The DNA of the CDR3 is TGTGCCAGCTCACCAGGGCACAATGAGCAGTTCTTC. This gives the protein CASSPGHNEQFF.

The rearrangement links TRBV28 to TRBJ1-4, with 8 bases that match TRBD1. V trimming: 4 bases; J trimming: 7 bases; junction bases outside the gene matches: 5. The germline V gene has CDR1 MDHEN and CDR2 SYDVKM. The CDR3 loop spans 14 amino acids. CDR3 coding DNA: TGTGCCAGCAGTTATGACAGGGGAGGTGAAAAACTGTTTTTT. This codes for CASSYDRGGEKLFF.